This TCR beta chain is from a study of shared clonotypes between healthy human individuals. Broader study findings: Generation probability values for non-shared clonotypes were lower than those for clonotypes shared by all four donors.

Here immunoSEQ multiplex PCR was the method, and the copy in TCRdb shows in-frame clones only, minus some. Among approximately 980,000 clones listed, over 60% were seen once. A word on this clone: Antigen: not known.

Input material: memory CD4+ T cells sorted from blood. The subset here: CD45RA-negative fraction. This receptor was identified in a man aged 18 to 29 in good health.

The CDR3 region is CASSHSGADTDTQYF. CDR3 coding DNA: TGTGCCAGCAGCCATAGCGGGGCGGATACAGATACGCAGTATTTT. The J gene is TRBJ2-3, the V gene TRBV7-8, with 8 bases fitting TRBD2. This CDR3 is built from 15 residues. CDR1 is SGHVS, CDR2 FQNEAQ, per germline. Trimming at V came to 5 bases and at J to 3 bases, leaving 7 bases not matched to a gene.